This is a list of T cell receptor beta chains from one sample in a study of T-cell memory formation after mild COVID-19. From the 5' RACE reads, TCRdb called clonotypes with MiXCR, one entry per CDR3 protein. The data contain 350,000 to 500,000 distinct CDR3 sequences, under 25% of them seen just once; the ten biggest clones take up less than 15%. Sequences were obtained from PBMCs or a T cell subset sorted from them (not recorded which). These receptors were collected from an adult woman who had mild COVID-19 (a few samples of this study predate the infection). Cell type and time point are not known. The CDR3 runs from the conserved cysteine through the conserved F or W. The order of the fields is J gene, clone size, V gene, D gene, CDR3 DNA, CDR3 protein. D genes are given only for firm matches. Some rows have no size entry. The others give once, few or many, or a class for an expanded clone.

J gene: TRBJ1-2
clone size: once
V gene: TRBV6-5
D gene: -
CDR3 DNA: TGTGCCAGAAGTGCCCTTATGGGACGGCCGTCTTATGGCTACACCTTC
CDR3 protein: CARSALMGRPSYGYTF

J gene: TRBJ2-1
clone size: -
V gene: TRBV9
D gene: -
CDR3 DNA: TGTGCCAGCAGCGTAGACAGCCTCTCCTACAATGAGCAGTTCTTC
CDR3 protein: CASSVDSLSYNEQFF

J gene: TRBJ2-3
clone size: -
V gene: TRBV7-8
D gene: -
CDR3 DNA: TGTGCCAGCAGCTTAGCGGACCCCGAGCTAGTCACGCAGTATTTT
CDR3 protein: CASSLADPELVTQYF

J gene: TRBJ1-1
clone size: few
V gene: TRBV7-6
D gene: -
CDR3 DNA: TGTGCCAGCAGGGGACCGATGGGCACTGAAGCTTTCTTT
CDR3 protein: CASRGPMGTEAFF

J gene: TRBJ1-1
clone size: many
V gene: TRBV5-1
D gene: -
CDR3 DNA: TGCGCCAGCAGCTTGAATTTACAGACGAACACTGAAGCTTTCTTT
CDR3 protein: CASSLNLQTNTEAFF

J gene: TRBJ1-6
clone size: few
V gene: TRBV12-3/TRBV12-4
D gene: -
CDR3 DNA: TGTGCCAGCAGCCCGAAACCGGGTTCACCCCTCCACTTT
CDR3 protein: CASSPKPGSPLHF

J gene: TRBJ2-5
clone size: -
V gene: TRBV29-1
D gene: -
CDR3 DNA: TGCAGCGTTGAGGCAGTCCAAGAGACCCAGTACTTC
CDR3 protein: CSVEAVQETQYF

J gene: TRBJ2-5
clone size: -
V gene: TRBV4-1
D gene: TRBD2
CDR3 DNA: TGCGCCAGCAGCCAAGGGGGGGTAGCGGGGTACCAAGAGACCCAGTACTTC
CDR3 protein: CASSQGGVAGYQETQYF

J gene: TRBJ2-3
clone size: few
V gene: TRBV20-1
D gene: TRBD2
CDR3 DNA: TGCAGTGCCAGGCATAGCGGGGAGAGAGGAACAGATACGCAGTATTTT
CDR3 protein: CSARHSGERGTDTQYF

J gene: TRBJ1-2
clone size: few
V gene: TRBV6-5
D gene: -
CDR3 DNA: TGTGCCAGCAGTTACTCGAGTCAGGCCTATGGCTACACCTTC
CDR3 protein: CASSYSSQAYGYTF

J gene: TRBJ1-1
clone size: -
V gene: TRBV29-1
D gene: -
CDR3 DNA: TGCAGCGTTGAAGACCCCAGGATCGGTTGGGCTTTCTTT
CDR3 protein: CSVEDPRIGWAFF

J gene: TRBJ2-3
clone size: -
V gene: TRBV4-2
D gene: -
CDR3 DNA: TGTGCCAGCAGCCAGTCCCCCGGGACAGATACGCAGTATTTT
CDR3 protein: CASSQSPGTDTQYF

J gene: TRBJ1-1
clone size: -
V gene: TRBV6-5
D gene: -
CDR3 DNA: TGTGCCAGCAGAGACTTCGGACGGAGGGGGACTGAAGCTTTCTTT
CDR3 protein: CASRDFGRRGTEAFF

J gene: TRBJ1-1
clone size: few
V gene: TRBV4-1
D gene: -
CDR3 DNA: TGCGCCAGCAGCCAAGGGAGCTATGAAGCTTTCTTT
CDR3 protein: CASSQGSYEAFF